This T cell receptor beta chain was retrieved from a study of early T cells in non-severe SARS-CoV-2 infection. As part of library construction, unique molecular identifiers were attached to individual cDNA molecules. TCRdb redid the calling of the 5' RACE reads with MiXCR, one entry per CDR3 protein. The data contain some 87,000 distinct CDR3 sequences, roughly an eighth of them singletons. A note on this clonotype: Its antigen is undetermined.

Broader study findings: There was a bias toward anti-spike CD8 responses in VDJdb matching, which missed private and CD4 specificities.

This sequence originates from an adult who was a healthcare worker with PCR-confirmed SARS-CoV-2 infection or an uninfected control (not recorded which). Sequenced material: whole blood.

This CDR3 is CATEDSSNYGYTF. The CDR3 DNA is TGTGCCACAGAGGACAGTTCAAACTATGGCTACACCTTC. V and J are TRBV19 and TRBJ1-2; D possibly corresponds to TRBD1 (6 bases). CDR1 LNHDA and CDR2 SQIVND come from the germline V gene (reference sequence). Trimming took off 10 bases at V and 2 bases at J, with 14 bases between the two ends. There are 13 residues in the CDR3.